This TCR beta chain originates from a study of blood T cell repertoires in COVID-19. Trimming cost V 3 bases and J 0 bases, with 5 bases left between them. This CDR3 spans 13 amino acids. Germline loops: CDR1 MDHEN, CDR2 SYDVKM. Sequenced by immunoSEQ multiplex PCR; TCRdb stores in-frame clones only, minus some. Of approximately 160,000 clones listed, 75% to 90% are singletons. Sequencing was carried out using PBMCs or T cells enriched from blood (not recorded which). The genes are TRBV28 and TRBJ1-1; no firm D call. This TCR was sampled from a woman between 50 and 59 years old who had recovered from COVID-19. CDR3 sequence reads: CASSFRLNTEAFF. The CDR3 nucleotides are TGTGCCAGCAGTTTCCGGTTGAACACTGAAGCTTTCTTT.